The 30 T cell receptor beta chains below were found in one sample sequenced in a study of T cell changes during pregnancy in multiple sclerosis. Profiled with immunoSEQ multiplex PCR; TCRdb holds only in-frame clones, not every one. The table shows fewer than 140,000 clones, with around 93% occurring only once. This specimen was peripheral blood, taken after pregnancy. These TCRs come from a female donor with multiple sclerosis, enrolled in a pregnancy study.

The CDR3 nucleotides read TGTGCCAGCAGCCGATCGGGACAGGTTAGGGAAAAACTGTTTTTT. Translated: CASSRSGQVREKLFF. The chain has TRBV6-1 and TRBJ1-4, with TRBD1 matching 8 bases. V lost 6 bases and J lost 8; bases outside the gene matches: 11. CDR3 size: 15 residues. Germline V gene data show CDR1 as MNHNS and CDR2 as SASEGT.

The chain carries TRBV19 and TRBJ2-1; D possibly corresponds to TRBD2 (6 bases). Germline V gene lookup returns CDR1 LNHDA and CDR2 SQIVND (reference sequence). V lost 6 bases, J lost 5 bases, and 20 bases lay in between. There are 16 residues in the CDR3. CDR3 protein: CASSRRGLGVHNEQFF. CDR3 nucleotides: TGTGCCAGTAGCAGGAGGGGCCTCGGGGTCCACAATGAGCAGTTCTTC.

This clone was detected only once. The genes are TRBV30 and TRBJ1-2; maybe TRBD1 (6 bases). V gave up 2 bases and J gave up 6 bases, with 10 bases separating them. The CDR3 consists of 12 residues. Germline CDR1 reads GTSNPN; CDR2 reads SVGIG (reference sequence). The CDR3 DNA reads TGTGCCTGGAGTCCAGGGGCGCATGGCTACACCTTC. Amino acids: CAWSPGAHGYTF.

V is TRBV5-1 and J is TRBJ2-1; 10 positions agree with TRBD1. This CDR3 region has 17 residues. Germline assignment: CDR1 SGHRS and CDR2 YFSETQ. V lost 5 bases, J lost 1 base, and 9 bases stayed unmatched. CDR3 sequence: CASRPGTGVGSYNEQFF. The DNA for the CDR3 is TGCGCCAGCAGACCAGGGACAGGGGTAGGTTCCTACAATGAGCAGTTCTTC.

The genes are TRBV6-5 and TRBJ2-5; possible D gene TRBD1, 5 bases. The CDR3 spans 11 residues. V was pared by 7 bases and J by 5 bases, with 8 bases between. Germline values: CDR1 MNHEY, CDR2 SVGAGI. The CDR3 DNA sequence: TGTGCCAGCATAGGGGATGAGACCCAGTACTTC. It specifies CASIGDETQYF.

This clone was seen once. V usage is TRBV5-6 and J usage is TRBJ1-1; no definite D call. The CDR3 is made up of 13 amino acids. CDR1 is SGHDT, CDR2 YYEEEE, per germline. The germline V and J ends were trimmed by 0 bases and 0 bases, with 3 bases remaining between them. CDR3 sequence (DNA): TGTGCCAGCAGCTTGGTATTGAACACTGAAGCTTTCTTT. Translating gives CASSLVLNTEAFF.

The sample holds one count of this clone. This chain uses TRBV9 with TRBJ1-1; no definite D call. This CDR3 is 15 amino acids long. Germline CDR1 reads SGDLS; CDR2 reads YYNGEE. The ends were cut back, 2 bases at V and 5 bases at J, with 16 bases in the middle. In DNA, the CDR3 is TGTGCCAGCAGCGTCCGGGAGGCCCATAATACTGAAGCTTTCTTT. This sequence encodes CASSVREAHNTEAFF.

The chain combines TRBV6-6 with TRBJ2-1, with a tentative D call TRBD1 (6 bases). This CDR3 comprises 11 residues. CDR1 and CDR2 (germline): MNHNY, SVGAGI (reference sequence). V lost 6 bases to trimming and J lost 6 bases, with 6 bases between them. The CDR3 coding sequence is TGTGCCAGCAGCAGGGGCAATGAGCAGTTCTTC. It encodes CASSRGNEQFF.

J is TRBJ2-5 and V is TRBV11-1; no reliable D call. Gene TRBJ2-7 matches the end of the DNA better, so the J call may be wrong. This CDR3 has 13 residues. CDR1 is SGHAT and CDR2 is FQDESV in the germline V gene (reference sequence). The CDR3 coding sequence is TGTGCCAGCAGCTTAGATCCAGACTACGAGCAGTACTTC. Its translation: CASSLDPDYEQYF.

The J gene is TRBJ1-2, the V gene TRBV19; 7 bases agree with TRBD1. In germline, CDR1 is LNHDA, CDR2 SQIVND (reference sequence). Germline trimming cut 4 bases from V and 4 bases from J; bases unmatched to any gene: 6. The CDR3 runs 14 residues. The DNA of the CDR3 is TGTGCCAGTAGTACACGGACAGGAATCTATGGCTACACCTTC. This gives the protein CASSTRTGIYGYTF.

The CDR3 DNA is TGTGCCAGCTCCCCAACCCGGGACAGGGGTTCGGGTGAGCAGTTCTTC. Translating gives CASSPTRDRGSGEQFF. The V call is TRBV18, the J call TRBJ2-1; 10 bases are a match to TRBD1. This CDR3 has 16 residues. The junction had 14 bases not matched to a gene; V was cut back by 6 bases and J by 9 bases. Germline CDR1 reads KGHSH; CDR2 reads LQKENI. The full variable domain, rest sourced from reference TRBV18 and TRBJ2-1, is NAGVMQNPRHLVRRRGQEARLRCSPMKGHSHVYWYRQLPEEGLKFMVYLQKENIIDESGMPKERFSAEFPKEGPSILRIQQVVRGDSAAYFCASSPTRDRGSGEQFFGPGTRLTVL.

This chain uses TRBV25-1 with TRBJ1-6; unclear D gene. Trimming cost V 3 bases and J 9 bases, with 18 bases left between them. CDR3 length: 16 amino acids. CDR1 MGHDK and CDR2 SYGVNS come from the germline V gene. The CDR3 spells CASSEIRIGALSPLHF. CDR3 coding DNA: TGTGCCAGCAGTGAGATCCGAATAGGAGCCCTTTCACCCCTCCACTTT.

Worth noting for this clone: It is unclear where the CDR3 begins or ends on the DNA, so no DNA is shown, and the CDR3 is as TCRdb lists it. V gene TRBV12-1 combines with J gene TRBJ1-1; the table's TRBD1 call for D was not verified on the DNA. TRBV12-1 is labeled a pseudogene. The CDR3 spans 16 residues, counting both ends. The chain's CDR3 is CASSFGVGWGNTEAFF.

This rearrangement joins TRBV2 to TRBJ1-2, with 7 bases fitting TRBD1. Germline V lookup: CDR1 SNHLY, CDR2 FYNNEI. V gave up 6 bases and J gave up 4 bases; unmatched junction bases: 8. The CDR3 spans 14 residues. CDR3 DNA sequence: TGTGCCAGCAGGGGACAGCCTCTAGTCTATGGCTACACCTTC. Amino acids: CASRGQPLVYGYTF.

The gene calls are TRBV9 and TRBJ2-6; 7 nucleotides agree with TRBD1. This CDR3 is built from 17 residues. CDR1 is SGDLS and CDR2 is YYNGEE in the germline V gene. Trimming removed 4 bases from V and 2 bases from J; junction bases left unmatched: 9. In DNA form, the CDR3 reads TGTGCCAGCAGCTCAAGACAGGGAAGTACTGGGGCCAACGTCCTGACTTTC. Translation: CASSSRQGSTGANVLTF. Full variable domain (missing parts from reference TRBV9 and TRBJ2-6): DSGVTQTPKHLITATGQRVTLRCSPRSGDLSVYWYQQSLDQGLQFLIQYYNGEERAKGNILERFSAQQFPDLHSELNLSSLELGDSALYFCASSSRQGSTGANVLTFGAGSRLTVL.

A few counts support this clone. The chain couples TRBV9 to TRBJ1-1, with unresolved D. Germline values: CDR1 SGDLS, CDR2 YYNGEE. Trimming removed 0 bases at V and 1 base at J, with 7 bases between. CDR3 length: 14 residues. CDR3 sequence reads: CASSVDGENTEAFF. CDR3 DNA sequence: TGTGCCAGCAGCGTAGACGGGGAGAACACTGAAGCTTTCTTT.

The V call is TRBV10-2, the J call TRBJ1-4; 7 bases fit TRBD1. J was trimmed by 2 bases and V by 4 bases; bases with no gene match: 10. CDR3 length: 17 residues. Germline V gives CDR1 WSHSY, CDR2 SAAADI. CDR3 in amino acids: CASSGNRDSATNEKLFF. The CDR3, as DNA: TGCGCCAGCAGTGGTAACAGGGACAGTGCCACTAATGAAAAACTGTTTTTT.

The chain combines TRBV4-1 with TRBJ1-5; D perhaps matches TRBD1 (6 bases). The CDR3 sequence is 17 residues long. Germline CDR1 MGHRA, CDR2 YSYEKL. Trimming cost V 1 base and J 13 bases, with 26 bases left between them. CDR3 amino acids: CASSQVPTGGYPDLQHF. CDR3 in DNA: TGCGCCAGCAGCCAAGTGCCGACAGGAGGCTACCCGGACCTTCAGCATTTT.

The rearrangement uses TRBV7-9 and TRBJ1-3; TRBD1 might be the D (6 bases). CDR3 size: 15 residues. Trimming took off 5 bases at V and 2 bases at J, with 13 bases between the two ends. Germline lookup yields CDR1 SEHNR and CDR2 FQNEAQ (reference sequence). The CDR3 sequence: CASSQGTSTGNTIYF. The CDR3 coding sequence is TGTGCCAGCAGCCAAGGGACATCCACTGGAAACACCATATATTTT.

The rearrangement joins TRBV28 to TRBJ1-2; TRBD1 matches at 8 bases. The CDR3 spans 13 residues. V shed 3 bases and J 7 bases; nucleotides not matched to a gene: 4. Germline-derived CDR1 and CDR2 are MDHEN and SYDVKM. The CDR3 nucleotides are TGTGCCAGCAGTTTCGGGGACAGGTTTGGCTACACCTTC. It translates to CASSFGDRFGYTF.

The rearrangement links TRBV4-1 to TRBJ2-7; possibly TRBD2 for D (6 bases). V lost 4 bases, J lost 3 bases, and 16 bases lay in between. Germline V gene sequence: CDR1 MGHRA, CDR2 YSYEKL. The CDR3 length is 15 residues. CDR3 residues: CASSPLSSARYEQYF. The CDR3 DNA is TGCGCCAGCAGCCCCCTATCTAGCGCACGCTACGAGCAGTACTTC.

This chain uses TRBV28 with TRBJ2-5; 10 bases fit TRBD2. The CDR3 runs to 17 residues. The germline CDR1 and CDR2 sequences are MDHEN and SYDVKM. The V segment lost 5 bases and the J segment 2 bases; nucleotides outside the gene matches: 11. The CDR3 nucleotides are TGTGCCAGCAGTACCCTTGGGTTAGCGGGAGGACAAGAGACCCAGTACTTC. Amino acids: CASSTLGLAGGQETQYF.

This clone was detected only once. The genes are TRBV9 and TRBJ1-2, with 8 bases matching TRBD1. The CDR3 is 15 residues long. The germline CDR1 and CDR2 sequences are SGDLS and YYNGEE. Trimming cost V 3 bases and J 2 bases; bases outside gene matches: 6. DNA of the CDR3: TGTGCCAGCAGCGCTCCACAGGGGGTCAACTATGGCTACACCTTC. Its protein product is CASSAPQGVNYGYTF.

Points on this clone: Other DNA variants within this sample encode the same CDR3. V usage is TRBV27 and J usage is TRBJ2-7; 7 positions match TRBD1. V gave up 5 bases and J gave up 3 bases; unmatched junction bases: 1. The germline gives CDR1 MNHEY, CDR2 SMNVEV (reference sequence). This CDR3 spans 12 amino acids. The CDR3 loop is CASSPGGYEQYF. The DNA of the CDR3 is TGTGCCAGCAGTCCAGGGGGCTACGAGCAGTACTTC.

The chain uses TRBV18 and TRBJ2-3, with TRBD2 matching over 12 bases. There are 18 residues in the CDR3. V was pared by 6 bases and J by 0 bases, with 10 bases of the junction left unmatched. The germline gives CDR1 KGHSH, CDR2 LQKENI. The CDR3 protein is CASSSLAGGPPSTDTQYF. For the CDR3, the DNA is TGTGCCAGCTCCTCGCTAGCGGGGGGGCCCCCTAGCACAGATACGCAGTATTTT.

This chain uses TRBV27 with TRBJ1-6; D call uncertain. The CDR3 runs 12 residues. Germline loops: CDR1 MNHEY, CDR2 SMNVEV (reference sequence). V shed 5 bases and J shed 10 bases, with 9 bases lying between them. DNA for the CDR3: TGTGCCAGCAGTCACCTAGGATCACCCCTCCACTTT. This codes for CASSHLGSPLHF.

The rearrangement joins TRBV10-3 to TRBJ2-6; the D is unclear. Trimming took 6 bases from V and 2 from J, leaving 11 bases between them. The CDR3 has 15 residues. CDR1 is ENHRY and CDR2 is SYGVKD in the germline V gene. The CDR3 region is CAISVTFPGANVLTF. DNA of the CDR3: TGTGCCATCAGCGTCACTTTTCCTGGGGCCAACGTCCTGACTTTC.

The genes are TRBV6-6 and TRBJ1-1; 7 positions agree with TRBD1. Germline lookup yields CDR1 MNHNY and CDR2 SVGAGI (reference sequence). The CDR3 contains 16 residues. V was clipped by 1 base and J by 1 base; unmatched bases: 6. CDR3 sequence reads: CASSYYTTGRNTEAFF. The CDR3 DNA is TGTGCCAGCAGTTACTACACGACAGGGAGGAACACTGAAGCTTTCTTT.

The J gene is TRBJ2-5, the V gene TRBV5-4; 7 positions agree with TRBD2. V was clipped by 4 bases and J by 0 bases; unmatched bases: 9. This CDR3 is built from 16 residues. Germline V lookup: CDR1 SGHNT, CDR2 YYREEE (reference sequence). This CDR3 reads CASSPSAGSYQETQYF. CDR3 sequence (DNA): TGTGCCAGCAGCCCCTCAGCGGGATCGTACCAAGAGACCCAGTACTTC.

CDR3 sequence: CASSFEDNYNEQFF. CDR3 DNA sequence: TGCGCCAGCAGCTTCGAGGACAATTACAATGAGCAGTTCTTC. The gene calls are TRBV5-1 and TRBJ2-1; weak D call: TRBD1 (5 bases). The CDR3 loop spans 14 amino acids. The V gene's germline CDR1 is SGHRS and CDR2 YFSETQ. The ends were cut back, 2 bases at V and 4 bases at J, with 10 bases in the middle.